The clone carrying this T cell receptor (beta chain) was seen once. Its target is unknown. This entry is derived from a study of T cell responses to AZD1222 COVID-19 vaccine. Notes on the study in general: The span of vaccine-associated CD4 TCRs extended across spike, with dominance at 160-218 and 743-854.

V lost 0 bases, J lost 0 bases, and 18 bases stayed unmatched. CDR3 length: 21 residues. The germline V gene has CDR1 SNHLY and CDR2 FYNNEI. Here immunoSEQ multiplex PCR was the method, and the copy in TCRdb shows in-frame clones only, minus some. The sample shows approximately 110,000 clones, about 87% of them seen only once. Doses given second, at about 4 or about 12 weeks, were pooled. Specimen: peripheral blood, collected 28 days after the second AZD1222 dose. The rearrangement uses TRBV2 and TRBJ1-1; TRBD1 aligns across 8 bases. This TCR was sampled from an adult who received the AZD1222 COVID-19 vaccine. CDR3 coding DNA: TGTGCCAGCAGTGAAGCGTGGCAGGGGGCTTTAGATGTGATATTGAACACTGAAGCTTTCTTT. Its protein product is CASSEAWQGALDVILNTEAFF.